A selection of T cell receptor beta chains follows, all from one sample in a study of blood T cell repertoires in COVID-19. Data came from immunoSEQ multiplex PCR; TCRdb stores just in-frame clones and leaves some out. This sample has roughly 250,000 clones, with over 75% found just once. What was sequenced was peripheral blood. The receptors stem from a human donor in a cohort sampled during active COVID-19. The CDR3 runs from the conserved cysteine through the conserved F or W. The order of the fields is J gene, V gene, D gene, clone size, CDR3 DNA, CDR3 protein. D genes are given only for firm matches. Clone size is shown for a subset of rows, as once, few, many or a class of expanded clone.

J gene: TRBJ2-7
V gene: TRBV6-2/TRBV6-3
D gene: -
clone size: -
CDR3 DNA: TGTGCCAGCAGTTACCCTCGTGGCAGCTACGAGCAGTACTTC
CDR3 protein: CASSYPRGSYEQYF

J gene: TRBJ2-1
V gene: TRBV10-3
D gene: -
clone size: -
CDR3 DNA: TGTGCCATCAGTTCCTTGGGGCAGGGGCAGTTCTTC
CDR3 protein: CAISSLGQGQFF

J gene: TRBJ2-2
V gene: TRBV9
D gene: -
clone size: -
CDR3 DNA: TGTGCCAGCAGCGTAGAGAGTACAGGGGAGCTGTTTTTT
CDR3 protein: CASSVESTGELFF

J gene: TRBJ2-7
V gene: TRBV5-5
D gene: -
clone size: -
CDR3 DNA: TGTGCCAGCAGCGGTGGCCCCCGCGAGCAGTACTTC
CDR3 protein: CASSGGPREQYF

J gene: TRBJ1-1
V gene: TRBV27
D gene: -
clone size: -
CDR3 DNA: TGTGCCAGCAGTTTTTCGACAGTTCTGAACACTGAAGCTTTCTTT
CDR3 protein: CASSFSTVLNTEAFF

J gene: TRBJ2-7
V gene: TRBV13
D gene: TRBD1
clone size: -
CDR3 DNA: TGTGCCAGCAGTTCTAGAGGGACAGGGAGCTACGAGCAGTACTTC
CDR3 protein: CASSSRGTGSYEQYF

J gene: TRBJ2-6
V gene: TRBV7-6
D gene: TRBD2
clone size: -
CDR3 DNA: TGTGCCAGCAGCTACTCCCACCGGACTAGCGCATATTACTCTGGGGCCAACGTCCTGACTTTC
CDR3 protein: CASSYSHRTSAYYSGANVLTF

J gene: TRBJ2-2
V gene: TRBV7-3
D gene: TRBD2
clone size: -
CDR3 DNA: TGTGCCAGCAAATTGGCGGGAGCGGACGGGGAGCTGTTTTTT
CDR3 protein: CASKLAGADGELFF

J gene: TRBJ1-6
V gene: TRBV2
D gene: -
clone size: -
CDR3 DNA: TGTGCCAGCAGACTCCGGACAGCAATAAATTCACCCCTCCACTTT
CDR3 protein: CASRLRTAINSPLHF

J gene: TRBJ1-1
V gene: TRBV11-2
D gene: -
clone size: once
CDR3 DNA: TGTGCCAGCAGCTTACGGGGGGATTCGATGAACACTGAAGCTTTCTTT
CDR3 protein: CASSLRGDSMNTEAFF

J gene: TRBJ2-2
V gene: TRBV2
D gene: TRBD1
clone size: -
CDR3 DNA: TGTGCCAGCAGCACCGACAGGGGCGCCGGGGAGCTGTTTTTT
CDR3 protein: CASSTDRGAGELFF

J gene: TRBJ2-2
V gene: TRBV4-1
D gene: TRBD2
clone size: -
CDR3 DNA: TGCGCCAGCAGCCCCTCGGGGGGGGCGGACACCGGGGAGCTGTTTTTT
CDR3 protein: CASSPSGGADTGELFF

J gene: TRBJ2-3
V gene: TRBV11-2
D gene: -
clone size: -
CDR3 DNA: TGTGCCAGCAGCTTAGATCCGCGGGGCCGCACAGATACGCAGTATTTT
CDR3 protein: CASSLDPRGRTDTQYF

J gene: TRBJ1-3
V gene: TRBV2
D gene: -
clone size: -
CDR3 DNA: TGTGCCAGCAGCGCGACAGGAACCGGTTCGGACACCATATATTTT
CDR3 protein: CASSATGTGSDTIYF

J gene: TRBJ2-1
V gene: TRBV6-5
D gene: -
clone size: -
CDR3 DNA: TGTGCCAGCAGCCCCACCTATAGCTCCTACAATGAGCAGTTCTTC
CDR3 protein: CASSPTYSSYNEQFF

J gene: TRBJ1-2
V gene: TRBV28
D gene: -
clone size: -
CDR3 DNA: TGTGCCAGCAGTTCTGACAGATATGGCTACACCTTC
CDR3 protein: CASSSDRYGYTF

J gene: TRBJ2-1
V gene: TRBV28
D gene: -
clone size: -
CDR3 DNA: TGTGCCAGCAGTTCCACACACAATGAGCAGTTCTTC
CDR3 protein: CASSSTHNEQFF

J gene: TRBJ2-7
V gene: TRBV18
D gene: TRBD2
clone size: -
CDR3 DNA: TGTGCCAGCTCACCTGGACTAGCGGGGACCTACGAGCAGTACTTC
CDR3 protein: CASSPGLAGTYEQYF

J gene: TRBJ1-1
V gene: TRBV5-4
D gene: TRBD1
clone size: -
CDR3 DNA: TGTGCCAGCAGCAGACCGACAGGGACGAACACTGAAGCTTTCTTT
CDR3 protein: CASSRPTGTNTEAFF

J gene: TRBJ2-3
V gene: TRBV10-3
D gene: -
clone size: -
CDR3 DNA: TGTGCCATCAGCCCCGATAGCGTAGATACGCAGTATTTT
CDR3 protein: CAISPDSVDTQYF

J gene: TRBJ1-1
V gene: TRBV6-5
D gene: -
clone size: -
CDR3 DNA: TGTGCCAGCAGTTACAAGGGAGGAACTGAAGCTTTCTTT
CDR3 protein: CASSYKGGTEAFF

J gene: TRBJ1-1
V gene: TRBV15
D gene: TRBD1
clone size: -
CDR3 DNA: TGTGCCACCAGCAGAGGGTACAGGGGCGCGGCGGGAATGAACACTGAAGCTTTCTTT
CDR3 protein: CATSRGYRGAAGMNTEAFF

J gene: TRBJ2-7
V gene: TRBV5-4
D gene: -
clone size: -
CDR3 DNA: TGTGCCAGCAGCTTGGAACAGCGGGTCGAGCAGTACTTC
CDR3 protein: CASSLEQRVEQYF

J gene: TRBJ1-5
V gene: TRBV18
D gene: -
clone size: -
CDR3 DNA: TGTGCCAGCTCACCGAGAGGTAGCAGCAATCAGCCCCAGCATTTT
CDR3 protein: CASSPRGSSNQPQHF

J gene: TRBJ1-1
V gene: TRBV12-3/TRBV12-4
D gene: -
clone size: -
CDR3 DNA: TGTGCCAGCAGCACCCGAGCTTCCACTGAAGCTTTCTTT
CDR3 protein: CASSTRASTEAFF

J gene: TRBJ1-1
V gene: TRBV5-1
D gene: -
clone size: -
CDR3 DNA: TGCGCCAGCAGCCGGGGGGAGAACACTGAAGCTTTCTTT
CDR3 protein: CASSRGENTEAFF

J gene: TRBJ1-2
V gene: TRBV19
D gene: -
clone size: -
CDR3 DNA: TGTGCCAGTAGTATAGATCGGCGAGTGGGAGGCTATGGCTACACCTTC
CDR3 protein: CASSIDRRVGGYGYTF

J gene: TRBJ2-1
V gene: TRBV13
D gene: TRBD2
clone size: -
CDR3 DNA: TGTGCCAGCAGGCAAACTAGCGGGAACTACAATGAGCAGTTCTTC
CDR3 protein: CASRQTSGNYNEQFF

J gene: TRBJ2-7
V gene: TRBV18
D gene: TRBD2
clone size: -
CDR3 DNA: TGTGCCAGCTCAGGACTAGCGGGGGATAATTCCTACGAGCAGTACTTC
CDR3 protein: CASSGLAGDNSYEQYF

J gene: TRBJ2-3
V gene: TRBV2
D gene: TRBD2
clone size: -
CDR3 DNA: TGTGCCAGCAGTGGACTAGCGGGAGAGGCAGATACGCAGTATTTT
CDR3 protein: CASSGLAGEADTQYF

J gene: TRBJ1-1
V gene: TRBV25-1
D gene: TRBD1
clone size: -
CDR3 DNA: TGTGCCAGCAGACCACCCCCCGACAGGGGGACTGAAGCTTTCTTT
CDR3 protein: CASRPPPDRGTEAFF

J gene: TRBJ1-2
V gene: TRBV18
D gene: -
clone size: -
CDR3 DNA: TGTGCCAGCTCACCGATAGGCTCCGGCGGGGTTTATGGCTACACCTTC
CDR3 protein: CASSPIGSGGVYGYTF

J gene: TRBJ1-5
V gene: TRBV6-5
D gene: TRBD1
clone size: -
CDR3 DNA: TGTGCCAGCTCGACAGGGGGCTTGCAGCCCCAGCATTTT
CDR3 protein: CASSTGGLQPQHF